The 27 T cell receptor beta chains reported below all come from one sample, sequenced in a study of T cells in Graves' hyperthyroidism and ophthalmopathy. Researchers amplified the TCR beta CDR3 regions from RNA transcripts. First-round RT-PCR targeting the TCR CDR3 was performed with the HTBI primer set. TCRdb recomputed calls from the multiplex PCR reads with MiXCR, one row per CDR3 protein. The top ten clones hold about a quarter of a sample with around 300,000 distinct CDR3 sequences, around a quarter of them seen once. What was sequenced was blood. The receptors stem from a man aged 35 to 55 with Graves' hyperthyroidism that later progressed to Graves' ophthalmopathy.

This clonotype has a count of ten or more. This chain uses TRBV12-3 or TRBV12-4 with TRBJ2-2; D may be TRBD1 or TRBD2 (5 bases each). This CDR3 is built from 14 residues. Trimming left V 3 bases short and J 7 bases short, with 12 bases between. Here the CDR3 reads CASSFARELGELFF. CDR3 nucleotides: TGTGCCAGCAGTTTTGCCAGGGAGCTCGGGGAGCTGTTTTTT.

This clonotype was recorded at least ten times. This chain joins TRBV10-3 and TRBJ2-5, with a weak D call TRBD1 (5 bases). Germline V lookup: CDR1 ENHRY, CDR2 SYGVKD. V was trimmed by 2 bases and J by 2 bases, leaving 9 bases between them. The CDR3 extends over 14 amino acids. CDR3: CAISEIRGQETQYF. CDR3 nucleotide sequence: TGTGCCATCAGTGAGATTAGGGGACAAGAGACCCAGTACTTC.

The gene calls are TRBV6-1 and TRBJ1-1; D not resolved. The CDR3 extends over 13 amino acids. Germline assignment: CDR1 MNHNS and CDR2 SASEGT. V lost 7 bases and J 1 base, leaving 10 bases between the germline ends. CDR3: CASMRGRNTEAFF. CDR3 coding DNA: TGTGCCAGCATGAGAGGGCGGAACACTGAAGCTTTCTTT.

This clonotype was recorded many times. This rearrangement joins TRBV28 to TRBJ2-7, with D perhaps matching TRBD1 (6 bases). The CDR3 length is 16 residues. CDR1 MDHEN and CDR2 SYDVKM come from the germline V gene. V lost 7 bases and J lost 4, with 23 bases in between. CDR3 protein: CASIEARYGRGYEQYF. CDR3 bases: TGTGCCAGCATCGAAGCCCGGTACGGCAGGGGTTACGAGCAGTACTTC.

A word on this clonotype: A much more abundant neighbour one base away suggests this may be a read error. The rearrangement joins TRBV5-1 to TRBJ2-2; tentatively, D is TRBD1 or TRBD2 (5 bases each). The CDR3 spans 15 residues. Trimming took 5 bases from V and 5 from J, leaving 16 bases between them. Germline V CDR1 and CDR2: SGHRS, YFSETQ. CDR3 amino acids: CASSSGAGLTGELFF. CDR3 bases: TGCGCCAGCAGTTCCGGGGCAGGGTTAACCGGGGAGCTGTTTTTT.

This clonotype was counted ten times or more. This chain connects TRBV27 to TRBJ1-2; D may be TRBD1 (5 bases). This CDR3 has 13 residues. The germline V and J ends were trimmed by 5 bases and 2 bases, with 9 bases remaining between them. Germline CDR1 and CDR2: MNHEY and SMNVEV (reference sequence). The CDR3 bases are TGTGCCAGCAGTACGACAGTAAACTATGGCTACACCTTC. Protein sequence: CASSTTVNYGYTF.

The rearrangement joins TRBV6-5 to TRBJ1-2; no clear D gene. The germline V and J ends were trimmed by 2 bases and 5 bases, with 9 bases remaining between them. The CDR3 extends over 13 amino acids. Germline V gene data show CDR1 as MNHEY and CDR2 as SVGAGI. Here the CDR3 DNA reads TGTGCCAGCAGTTACGTTGCGGAGTATGGCTACACCTTC. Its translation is CASSYVAEYGYTF.

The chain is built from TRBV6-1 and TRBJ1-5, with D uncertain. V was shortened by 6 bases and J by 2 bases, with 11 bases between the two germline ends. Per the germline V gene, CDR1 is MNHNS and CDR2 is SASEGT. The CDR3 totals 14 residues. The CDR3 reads CASRVAGRNQPQHF. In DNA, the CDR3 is TGTGCCAGCAGGGTTGCGGGCCGCAATCAGCCCCAGCATTTT.

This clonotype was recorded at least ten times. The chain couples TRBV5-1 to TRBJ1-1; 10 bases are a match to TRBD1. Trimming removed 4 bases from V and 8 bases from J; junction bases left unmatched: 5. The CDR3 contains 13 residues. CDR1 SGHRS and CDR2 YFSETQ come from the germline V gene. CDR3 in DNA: TGCGCCAGCAGCGCCGGGACAGGGGAAGAAGCTTTCTTT. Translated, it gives CASSAGTGEEAFF.

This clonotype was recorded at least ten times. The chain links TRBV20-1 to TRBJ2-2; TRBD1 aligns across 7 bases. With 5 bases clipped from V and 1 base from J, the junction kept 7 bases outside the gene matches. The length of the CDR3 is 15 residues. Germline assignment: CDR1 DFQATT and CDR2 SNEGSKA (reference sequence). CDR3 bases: TGCAGTGCTTTCAAGACAGGGAAGAACACCGGGGAGCTGTTTTTT. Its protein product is CSAFKTGKNTGELFF.

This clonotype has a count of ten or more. CDR3 nucleotides: TGTGCCAGCACCCCCCCTATTGGGGTTAGCGGGAAGTCCGGGGAGCTGTTTTTT. It is translated as CASTPPIGVSGKSGELFF. The chain couples TRBV28 to TRBJ2-2; 8 bases are shared with TRBD2. Germline V CDR1 and CDR2: MDHEN, SYDVKM. This CDR3 region has 18 residues. V lost 7 bases and J lost 6; bases outside the gene matches: 19.

The CDR3 nucleotides read TGTGCCAGCACAGGGGGCCTTGGCTACACCTTC. Its protein product is CASTGGLGYTF. The V call is TRBV27, the J call TRBJ1-2; 8 positions agree with TRBD1. Trimming took 7 bases from V and 7 from J; bases not matched to a gene: 2. Germline V lookup: CDR1 MNHEY, CDR2 SMNVEV (reference sequence). There are 11 residues in the CDR3.

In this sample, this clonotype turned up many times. The CDR3 region has the DNA TGTGCCAGCAGCTTAGGCAAAACTGAAGCTTTCTTT. This encodes CASSLGKTEAFF. The chain uses TRBV11-2 and TRBJ1-1; D not resolved. Germline CDR1 and CDR2: SGHAT and FQNNGV. The V end was cut by 1 base, the J end by 5 bases, with 5 bases between. The CDR3 spans 12 residues.

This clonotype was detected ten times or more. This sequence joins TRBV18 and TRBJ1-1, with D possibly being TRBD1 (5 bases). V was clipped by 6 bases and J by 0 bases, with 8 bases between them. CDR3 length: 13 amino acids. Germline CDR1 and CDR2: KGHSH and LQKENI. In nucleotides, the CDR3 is TGTGCCAGCTCGGGGACGGTGAACACTGAAGCTTTCTTT. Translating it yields CASSGTVNTEAFF.

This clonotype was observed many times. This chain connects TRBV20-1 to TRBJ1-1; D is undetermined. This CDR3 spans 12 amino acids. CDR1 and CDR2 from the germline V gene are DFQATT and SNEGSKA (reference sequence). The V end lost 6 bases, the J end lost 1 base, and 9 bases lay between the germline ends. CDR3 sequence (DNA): TGCAGTGCCTCGGAGGCGAACACTGAAGCTTTCTTT. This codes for CSASEANTEAFF.

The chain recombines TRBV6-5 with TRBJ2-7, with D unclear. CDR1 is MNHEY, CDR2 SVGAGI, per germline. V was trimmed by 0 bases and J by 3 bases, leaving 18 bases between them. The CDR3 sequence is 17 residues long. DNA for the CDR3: TGTGCCAGCAGTTACTCGAATGCCGGAGTTAAGTTCTACGAGCAGTACTTC. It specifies CASSYSNAGVKFYEQYF.

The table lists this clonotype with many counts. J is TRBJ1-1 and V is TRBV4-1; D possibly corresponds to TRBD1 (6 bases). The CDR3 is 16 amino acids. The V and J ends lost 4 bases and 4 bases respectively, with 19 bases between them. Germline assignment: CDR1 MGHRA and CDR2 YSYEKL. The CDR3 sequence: CASSLKRVRGGTEAFF. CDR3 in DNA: TGCGCCAGCAGCCTCAAAAGGGTTAGAGGGGGCACTGAAGCTTTCTTT.

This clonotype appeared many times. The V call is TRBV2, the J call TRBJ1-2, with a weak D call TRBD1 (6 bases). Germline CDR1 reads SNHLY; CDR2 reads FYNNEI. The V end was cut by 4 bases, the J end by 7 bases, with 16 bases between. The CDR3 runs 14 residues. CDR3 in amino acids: CASSVVRGLVGYTF. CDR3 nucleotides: TGTGCCAGCAGTGTCGTCAGGGGTTTGGTTGGCTACACCTTC.

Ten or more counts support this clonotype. The CDR3 DNA reads as TGTGCCACCAGTCCGGTGGGCGGAGAAGAGACCCAGTACTTC. Translated: CATSPVGGEETQYF. This sequence joins TRBV24-1 and TRBJ2-5; no clear D gene. This CDR3 contains 14 residues. V was trimmed by 6 bases and J by 3 bases, leaving 13 bases between them. Germline-derived CDR1 and CDR2 are KGHDR and SFDVKD.

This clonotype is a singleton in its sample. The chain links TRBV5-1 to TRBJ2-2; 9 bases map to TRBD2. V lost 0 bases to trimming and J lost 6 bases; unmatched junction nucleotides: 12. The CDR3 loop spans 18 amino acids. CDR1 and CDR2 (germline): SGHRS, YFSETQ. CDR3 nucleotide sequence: TGCGCCAGCAGCTTGGTCGTTTCAAGCGGGAGGTTGGCCGGGGAGCTGTTTTTT. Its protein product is CASSLVVSSGRLAGELFF.

The CDR3 spells CASSLSAGNYEQYF. For the CDR3, the DNA is TGTGCCAGCAGTTTAAGCGCGGGTAACTACGAGCAGTACTTC. The chain is built from TRBV28 and TRBJ2-7, with a weak D call TRBD2 (5 bases). This CDR3 has 14 residues. The V gene lost 2 bases and the J gene lost 3 bases, with 11 bases spanning the gap. CDR1 MDHEN and CDR2 SYDVKM come from the germline V gene.

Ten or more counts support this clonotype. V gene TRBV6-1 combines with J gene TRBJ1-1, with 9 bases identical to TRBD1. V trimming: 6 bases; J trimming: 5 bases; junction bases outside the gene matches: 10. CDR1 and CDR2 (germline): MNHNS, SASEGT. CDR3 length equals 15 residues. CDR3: CASRSHDRGMTEAFF. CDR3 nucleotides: TGTGCCAGCAGATCCCATGACAGGGGGATGACTGAAGCTTTCTTT.

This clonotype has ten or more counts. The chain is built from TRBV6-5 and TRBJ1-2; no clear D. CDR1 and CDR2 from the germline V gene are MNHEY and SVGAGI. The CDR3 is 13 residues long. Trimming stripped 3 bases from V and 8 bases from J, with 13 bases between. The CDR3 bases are TGTGCCAGCAGTTATCGTGGGGTTGGGGGCTACACCTTC. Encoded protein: CASSYRGVGGYTF.

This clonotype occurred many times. CDR3 sequence (DNA): TGTGCCAGCAGTGACGCAGGGGTCCATGGCTACACCTTC. Translating it yields CASSDAGVHGYTF. V gene TRBV6-1 combines with J gene TRBJ1-2; D is possibly TRBD1 (6 bases). The CDR3 contains 13 residues. The V gene's germline CDR1 is MNHNS and CDR2 SASEGT. V lost 3 bases, J lost 6 bases, and 11 bases lay in between.

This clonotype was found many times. The CDR3: CAGAASAANTGELFF. The CDR3 bases are TGTGCCGGCGCCGCTAGCGCAGCGAACACCGGGGAGCTGTTTTTT. The V call is TRBV30, the J call TRBJ2-2; possible D gene TRBD2, 6 bases. CDR3 length: 15 residues. V lost 8 bases, J lost 0 bases, and 16 bases lay in between. CDR1 and CDR2 (germline): GTSNPN, SVGIG (reference sequence).

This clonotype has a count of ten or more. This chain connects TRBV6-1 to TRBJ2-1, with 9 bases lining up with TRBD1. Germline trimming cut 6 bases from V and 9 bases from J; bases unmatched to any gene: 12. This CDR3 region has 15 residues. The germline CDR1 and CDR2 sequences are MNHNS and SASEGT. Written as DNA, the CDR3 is TGTGCCAGCAGGGGCGGGACAGGGTTGAAGAGTGAGCAGTTCTTC. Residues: CASRGGTGLKSEQFF.

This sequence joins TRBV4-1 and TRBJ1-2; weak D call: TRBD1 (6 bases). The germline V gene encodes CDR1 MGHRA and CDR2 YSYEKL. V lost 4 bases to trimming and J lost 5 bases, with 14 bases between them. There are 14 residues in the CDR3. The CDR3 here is CASSPAGGRYGYTF. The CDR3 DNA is TGCGCCAGCAGCCCAGCCGGGGGGCGTTATGGCTACACCTTC.